Shown below are 15 T cell receptor beta chains from a single sample sequenced in a study of T cell responses to AZD1222 COVID-19 vaccine. Measured with immunoSEQ multiplex PCR; TCRdb has only the in-frame clones, and not every one. The sample consists of 110,000 to 150,000 clones, more than 80% of them appearing once. The sample in question was peripheral blood, obtained on day 0 of MenACWY control vaccination. The receptor source for this set is an adult in good health.

The gene calls are TRBV29-1 and TRBJ1-2; 7 positions match TRBD1. The CDR3 spans 14 residues. Per the germline V gene, CDR1 is SQVTM and CDR2 is ANQGSEA. After removal of 1 base from V and 5 bases from J, the junction contained 7 bases not matched to a gene. CDR3 amino acids: CSVEGGGRGYGYTF. The CDR3 DNA follows: TGCAGCGTTGAAGGAGGAGGCAGGGGGTATGGCTACACCTTC.

The chain has TRBV24-1 and TRBJ2-4, with D unresolved. Trimming stripped 4 bases from V and 7 bases from J, with 7 bases between. The germline V gene encodes CDR1 KGHDR and CDR2 SFDVKD. The CDR3 contains 12 residues. The CDR3 DNA is TGTGCCACCAGTGACAGCTCCAACATTCAGTACTTC. This translates into CATSDSSNIQYF.

The rearrangement uses TRBV3-1 (or the pseudogene TRBV3-2) and TRBJ1-6; D not resolved. CDR1 and CDR2 (germline): LGHDT, YNNKEL (reference sequence). Trimming shortened V by 0 bases and J by 10 bases, and 4 bases separated the two germline ends. The CDR3 sequence is 12 residues long. Written as DNA, the CDR3 is TGTGCCAGCAGCCAAGATCCCTCACCCCTCCACTTT. Translated, it gives CASSQDPSPLHF.

The chain joins TRBV14 to TRBJ1-2; 9 nucleotides match TRBD1. V dropped 4 bases and J dropped 5; count of bases not matched to a gene: 14. The CDR3 has 17 residues. The V gene's germline CDR1 is SGHDN and CDR2 FVKESK. The CDR3 DNA is TGTGCCAGCAGCCCAAGGACAGGGGACTCTCCGGGGTATGGCTACACCTTC. It specifies CASSPRTGDSPGYGYTF.

The V and J genes are TRBV7-9 and TRBJ1-1; 8 bases line up with TRBD1. V was pared by 5 bases and J by 8 bases, with 7 bases of the junction left unmatched. The CDR3 is 13 amino acids. In germline, CDR1 is SEHNR, CDR2 FQNEAQ (reference sequence). CDR3 sequence: CASSGQGTSEAFF. The CDR3 DNA reads TGTGCCAGCAGCGGACAGGGAACGTCCGAAGCTTTCTTT.

This chain connects TRBV4-2 to TRBJ1-4, with D possibly TRBD1 on 5 matching bases. This CDR3 region has 16 residues. V lost 0 bases and J 4 bases, leaving 12 bases between the germline ends. CDR1 and CDR2 from the germline V gene are LGHNA and YNFKEQ. DNA for the CDR3: TGTGCCAGCAGCCAAGACCAGACAGCGATTAATGAAAAACTGTTTTTT. Its translation: CASSQDQTAINEKLFF.

This rearrangement joins TRBV24-1 to TRBJ2-1; D gene ambiguous. Germline lookup yields CDR1 KGHDR and CDR2 SFDVKD. This CDR3 region has 12 residues. Deletions cut 2 bases from V and 8 bases from J, with 6 bases between. Here the CDR3 reads CATSDSWDEQFF. The CDR3 DNA follows: TGTGCCACCAGTGATTCTTGGGATGAGCAGTTCTTC.

J is TRBJ2-2 and V is TRBV9; 7 bases are a match to TRBD1. Germline values: CDR1 SGDLS, CDR2 YYNGEE. J lost 2 bases, V lost 5 bases, and 3 bases had no gene match. The CDR3 loop spans 14 amino acids. CDR3 nucleotides: TGTGCCAGCAGAAGGGACAGTAACACCGGGGAGCTGTTTTTT. It specifies CASRRDSNTGELFF. Supplemented by reference TRBV9 and TRBJ2-2, the full variable domain reads DSGVTQTPKHLITATGQRVTLRCSPRSGDLSVYWYQQSLDQGLQFLIQYYNGEERAKGNILERFSAQQFPDLHSELNLSSLELGDSALYFCASRRDSNTGELFFGEGSRLTVL.

The CDR3 coding sequence is TGTGCCAGCAGTTCAGATGGGACAGGGTTAAACTATGGCTACACCTTC. Protein product: CASSSDGTGLNYGYTF. This sequence joins TRBV28 and TRBJ1-2; 9 bases fit TRBD1. J gave up 2 bases and V 4 bases, and 8 bases lay outside the gene matches. Germline V gene data show CDR1 as MDHEN and CDR2 as SYDVKM. The CDR3 totals 16 residues.

J is TRBJ1-2 and V is TRBV19; possible D gene TRBD1, 5 bases. V lost 8 bases to trimming and J lost 4 bases, with 8 bases between them. The CDR3 is 11 residues long. The V gene's germline CDR1 is LNHDA and CDR2 SQIVND (reference sequence). The CDR3: CASQGGYGYTF. DNA of the CDR3: TGTGCCAGTCAGGGTGGCTATGGCTACACCTTC.

This chain connects TRBV9 to TRBJ1-1; D possibly corresponds to TRBD1 (5 bases). Germline V CDR1 and CDR2: SGDLS, YYNGEE. The CDR3 spans 12 residues. V shed 4 bases and J shed 8 bases, with 12 bases lying between them. CDR3 sequence (DNA): TGTGCCAGCAGCCCGACAGAGGAAGAAGCTTTCTTT. Its protein product is CASSPTEEEAFF. The whole variable domain, filled in from reference TRBV9 and TRBJ1-1, reads DSGVTQTPKHLITATGQRVTLRCSPRSGDLSVYWYQQSLDQGLQFLIQYYNGEERAKGNILERFSAQQFPDLHSELNLSSLELGDSALYFCASSPTEEEAFFGQGTRLTVV.

V gene TRBV6-5 combines with J gene TRBJ2-1; no clear D gene. CDR3 length: 12 amino acids. In germline, CDR1 is MNHEY, CDR2 SVGAGI. The V end was cut by 8 bases, the J end by 12 bases, with 17 bases between. In DNA, the CDR3 is TGTGCCAGCTCTCTCCCGGCGCCTGGGCAGTTCTTC. Its protein product is CASSLPAPGQFF.

This chain connects TRBV9 to TRBJ1-3, with 8 bases matching TRBD1. The CDR3 is 16 residues long. Germline-derived CDR1 and CDR2 are SGDLS and YYNGEE. The ends lost 3 bases at V and 0 bases at J; junction bases unmatched: 5. The CDR3 region is CASSAGQGLSGNTIYF. The CDR3 DNA reads TGTGCCAGCAGCGCCGGACAGGGTCTCTCTGGAAACACCATATATTTT.

The CDR3 sequence: CASSPGTSGSADTQYF. The CDR3 DNA reads TGCGCCAGCAGCCCCGGGACTAGCGGGAGTGCAGATACGCAGTATTTT. The J gene is TRBJ2-3, the V gene TRBV5-1, with 14 bases aligning to TRBD2. Germline trimming cut 4 bases from V and 4 bases from J; bases unmatched to any gene: 5. In germline, CDR1 is SGHRS, CDR2 YFSETQ. This CDR3 contains 16 residues.

The rearrangement links TRBV3-1 (or the pseudogene TRBV3-2) to TRBJ2-7, with D possibly matching TRBD2 (6 bases). V shed 3 bases and J shed 3 bases, with 15 bases lying between them. This CDR3 region has 15 residues. Germline CDR1 and CDR2: LGHDT and YNNKEL (reference sequence). The CDR3 bases are TGTGCCAGCAGCCACCGGGAGAAAGGCGGCTACGAGCAGTACTTC. It specifies CASSHREKGGYEQYF.